These 30 T cell receptor beta chains were sequenced from one sample in a study of radiotherapy plus CTLA-4 blockade in lung cancer. Data came from immunoSEQ multiplex PCR; TCRdb stores just in-frame clones and leaves some out. The top ten hold under 5% of the sample, which has 57,000 or so clones, approximately 80% seen once. Source: peripheral blood, taken from a patient treated with radiotherapy plus ipilimumab. All receptors derive from a human donor with non-small cell lung cancer who had a complete response to radiotherapy plus ipilimumab.

In nucleotides, the CDR3 is TGTGCAAGTCGCTTAGGCACTATCGGAAGGGGATCCACTAATGAAAAACTGTTTTTT. Translation gives CASRLGTIGRGSTNEKLFF. The V call is TRBV12-2, the J call TRBJ1-4; no DNA check was done on the table's D call, TRBD1. TRBV12-2 is a listed pseudogene. The CDR3 length is 19 residues.

The chain uses TRBV19 and TRBJ2-7; maybe TRBD1 (5 bases). V was trimmed by 1 base and J by 3 bases, leaving 7 bases between them. Germline assignment: CDR1 LNHDA and CDR2 SQIVND (reference sequence). This CDR3 region has 13 residues. In DNA, the CDR3 is TGTGCCAGTAGTATAGGCCAGGGCTACGAGCAGTACGTC. This sequence encodes CASSIGQGYEQYV.

The chain is built from TRBV19 and TRBJ2-2; D is uncertain. This CDR3 has 17 amino acids. V dropped 6 bases and J dropped 2 bases, with 19 bases sitting between them. Germline V gene lookup returns CDR1 LNHDA and CDR2 SQIVND (reference sequence). CDR3 in amino acids: CASSHLPLRENTGELFF. In DNA form, the CDR3 reads TGTGCCAGTAGCCATCTCCCGTTAAGGGAAAACACCGGGGAGCTGTTTTTT.

The rearrangement links TRBV2 to TRBJ2-3, with TRBD2 identical over 7 bases. Germline V CDR1 and CDR2: SNHLY, FYNNEI. The CDR3 is 16 residues long. V gave up 1 base and J gave up 0 bases; unmatched junction bases: 4. In DNA form, the CDR3 reads TGTGCCAGCAGTGAAGGGGGGGGAAGAAGCACAGATACGCAGTATTTT. Translating it yields CASSEGGGRSTDTQYF.

V usage is TRBV5-8 and J usage is TRBJ2-7, with D unclear. This CDR3 has 13 residues. Between the trimmed V and J ends, which lost 4 bases and 3 bases, there was a span of 11 bases. CDR1 is SGHTS and CDR2 is YDEGEE in the germline V gene. The CDR3 DNA reads as TGTGCCAGCAGCAATCAATTCTACTACGAGCAGTACTTC. It translates to CASSNQFYYEQYF.

This clone was detected once. The gene calls are TRBV6-6 and TRBJ2-1, with D unresolved. The ends were cut back, 2 bases at V and 5 bases at J, with 10 bases in the middle. CDR3 length: 14 amino acids. Germline V gene sequence: CDR1 MNHNY, CDR2 SVGAGI (reference sequence). In DNA form, the CDR3 reads TGTGCCAGCAGTTACACCAAATACGACAATGAGCAGTTCTTC. It specifies CASSYTKYDNEQFF.

The rearrangement uses TRBV6-6 and TRBJ1-1, with 8 bases that match TRBD1. Unmatched junction bases numbered 4, after V lost 4 bases and J lost 3 bases. From germline, CDR1 is MNHNY and CDR2 SVGAGI (reference sequence). The CDR3 has 14 amino acids. The CDR3 loop is CASSWTGRDTEAFF. DNA of the CDR3: TGTGCCAGCAGTTGGACAGGGAGGGACACTGAAGCTTTCTTT.

CDR3 region: CASRQASSTDTQYF. The CDR3 DNA is TGTGCCAGCAGGCAGGCCTCTAGCACAGATACGCAGTATTTT. V is TRBV2 and J is TRBJ2-3; D is uncertain. The CDR3 has 14 amino acids. Germline CDR1 and CDR2: SNHLY and FYNNEI. V lost 6 bases and J 0 bases, leaving 10 bases between the germline ends. Full variable domain (remainder filled in from reference TRBV2 and TRBJ2-3): EPEVTQTPSHQVTQMGQEVILRCVPISNHLYFYWYRQILGQKVEFLVSFYNNEISEKSEIFDDQFSVERPDGSNFTLKIRSTKLEDSAMYFCASRQASSTDTQYFGPGTRLTVL.

The chain is built from TRBV7-2 and TRBJ2-3; TRBD1 matches at 9 bases. V was clipped by 5 bases and J by 4 bases; unmatched bases: 4. The length of the CDR3 is 14 residues. The germline V gene has CDR1 SGHTA and CDR2 FQGNSA. CDR3: CASSKDRGSDTQYF. DNA for the CDR3: TGTGCCAGCAGCAAGGACAGGGGATCAGATACGCAGTATTTT.

This chain joins TRBV19 and TRBJ2-5; no firm D call. The CDR3 spans 13 residues. Per the germline V gene, CDR1 is LNHDA and CDR2 is SQIVND (reference sequence). Trimming pared 4 bases from V and 0 bases from J, leaving 6 bases between. The CDR3 DNA is TGTGCCAGTAGTAGACGGAACCAAGAGACCCAGTACTTC. It codes for CASSRRNQETQYF.

Points on this clone: Other DNA sequences in this sample translate to the same CDR3. The V gene is TRBV18, the J gene TRBJ2-5, with a weak D call TRBD1 (6 bases). The CDR3 sequence is 14 residues long. The V gene's germline CDR1 is KGHSH and CDR2 LQKENI. The V end lost 3 bases, the J end lost 4 bases, and 12 bases lay between the germline ends. The CDR3 nucleotides are TGTGCCAGCTCACCCCAGGGGTTTGGAGAGACCCAGTACTTC. Residues: CASSPQGFGETQYF.

In DNA form, the CDR3 reads TGTGCCAGCAGACAAGCTAGCGGGGGCCCCCAGCAGTACTTC. As protein: CASRQASGGPQQYF. This sequence joins TRBV7-9 and TRBJ2-7; 10 nucleotides align to TRBD2. The V gene's germline CDR1 is SEHNR and CDR2 FQNEAQ (reference sequence). V shed 6 bases, J shed 8 bases, and the junction held 10 bases outside the gene matches. The CDR3 sequence is 14 residues long.

The chain recombines TRBV15 with TRBJ2-1, with 9 bases lining up with TRBD1. This CDR3 region has 15 residues. V was pared by 3 bases and J by 5 bases, with 5 bases of the junction left unmatched. Germline-derived CDR1 and CDR2 are LNHNV and YYDKDF (reference sequence). The CDR3 DNA is TGTGCCACCAGCAGGCCGGGACAGGGACACAATGAGCAGTTCTTC. This codes for CATSRPGQGHNEQFF.

The chain uses TRBV9 and TRBJ1-4; maybe TRBD1 (5 bases). CDR1 and CDR2 from the germline V gene are SGDLS and YYNGEE. V was clipped by 4 bases and J by 1 base, with 11 bases between them. The length of the CDR3 is 15 residues. CDR3: CASSPLQGTNEKLFF. The CDR3 coding sequence is TGTGCCAGCAGCCCCCTCCAGGGAACTAATGAAAAACTGTTTTTT.

The rearrangement uses TRBV5-6 and TRBJ2-7; the match to TRBD2 covers 10 bases. From germline, CDR1 is SGHDT and CDR2 YYEEEE. This CDR3 is 15 amino acids long. J was trimmed by 2 bases and V by 2 bases; bases with no gene match: 4. The chain's CDR3 is CASSLELAGPYEQYF. For the CDR3, the DNA is TGTGCCAGCAGCTTAGAACTAGCGGGGCCCTACGAGCAGTACTTC.

The chain links TRBV11-3 to TRBJ2-2; D perhaps matches TRBD2 (6 bases). Per germline, CDR1 SGHNT and CDR2 YENEEA. The ends were cut back, 1 base at V and 7 bases at J, with 13 bases in the middle. CDR3 length: 15 amino acids. The CDR3 loop reads CASSLAGTYVGELFF. The CDR3 region has the DNA TGTGCCAGCAGCTTAGCCGGGACTTATGTCGGGGAGCTGTTTTTT.

The rearrangement uses TRBV18 and TRBJ1-1; perhaps TRBD1 as D (5 bases). The germline V gene encodes CDR1 KGHSH and CDR2 LQKENI. The V gene lost 3 bases and the J gene lost 7 bases, with 9 bases spanning the gap. The CDR3 is made up of 12 amino acids. The CDR3 loop reads CASSPEGLEAFF. CDR3 DNA: TGTGCCAGCTCACCCGAGGGGCTTGAAGCTTTCTTT.

This chain joins TRBV30 and TRBJ1-6; 7 bases fit TRBD1. Germline V CDR1 and CDR2: GTSNPN, SVGIG (reference sequence). The CDR3 extends over 20 amino acids. The junction had 27 bases not matched to a gene; V was cut back by 3 bases and J by 10 bases. CDR3: CAWRAGFSHRGNSPDSPLHF. Here the CDR3 DNA reads TGTGCCTGGAGGGCAGGTTTTTCCCACAGGGGAAATTCGCCCGACTCACCCCTCCACTTT.

The CDR3 is CASSEYQGDGTDTQYF. CDR3 nucleotides: TGTGCCAGCAGTGAATATCAGGGGGACGGCACAGATACGCAGTATTTT. This chain links TRBV25-1 with TRBJ2-3; 7 nucleotides line up with TRBD1. The CDR3 is 16 amino acids. With V trimmed by 0 bases and J by 1 base, 4 bases remained unmatched. Germline values: CDR1 MGHDK, CDR2 SYGVNS.

The CDR3: CASRTDPNQPQHF. For the CDR3, the DNA is TGCGCCAGCCGGACAGATCCCAATCAGCCCCAGCATTTT. This chain connects TRBV5-1 to TRBJ1-5; TRBD1 might be the D (6 bases). The V gene's germline CDR1 is SGHRS and CDR2 YFSETQ. V dropped 7 bases and J dropped 3 bases, with 11 bases sitting between them. There are 13 residues in the CDR3.

V gene TRBV23-1 combines with J gene TRBJ2-1; D may correspond to TRBD1 or TRBD2 (5 bases each). TRBV23-1 is an ORF; its function is uncertain. CDR3 length: 16 amino acids. V shed 2 bases and J shed 5 bases, with 16 bases lying between them. CDR3 loop: CASSQQTGTQDNEQFF. The CDR3 DNA sequence: TGCGCCAGCAGTCAACAGACCGGGACCCAAGACAATGAGCAGTTCTTC.

The V call is TRBV4-2, the J call TRBJ1-4; no clear D gene. CDR1 and CDR2 from the germline V gene are LGHNA and YNFKEQ. Deletions cut 4 bases from V and 6 bases from J, with 9 bases between. This CDR3 region has 13 residues. The CDR3 region is CASSRPADEKLFF. The CDR3, as DNA: TGTGCCAGCAGCCGCCCTGCAGATGAAAAACTGTTTTTT.

The chain carries TRBV6-1 and TRBJ2-3, with 10 bases matching TRBD2. Germline lookup yields CDR1 MNHNS and CDR2 SASEGT. Trimming took 3 bases from V and 4 from J; bases not matched to a gene: 10. The CDR3 is made up of 17 amino acids. The CDR3 here is CASSDKRGGLKSDTQYF. CDR3 in DNA: TGTGCCAGCAGTGATAAGCGGGGGGGCCTAAAATCAGATACGCAGTATTTT.

This clone came up a few times. J is TRBJ1-2 and V is TRBV5-6, with 7 bases lining up with TRBD1. The J segment lost 6 bases and the V segment lost 4 bases, leaving 6 bases of the junction unmatched. The CDR3 has 13 amino acids. The germline V gene encodes CDR1 SGHDT and CDR2 YYEEEE. CDR3 sequence reads: CASSPGQVHGYTF. In DNA, the CDR3 is TGTGCCAGCAGCCCTGGACAGGTCCATGGCTACACCTTC.

The chain couples TRBV6-5 to TRBJ1-5; 8 bases are a match to TRBD1. The CDR3 has 15 amino acids. V trimming: 6 bases; J trimming: 2 bases; junction bases outside the gene matches: 6. Looked up from germline, CDR1 is MNHEY and CDR2 is SVGAGI. CDR3 residues: CASRPTGDGNQPQHF. CDR3 bases: TGTGCCAGCAGACCGACAGGGGATGGCAATCAGCCCCAGCATTTT.

The rearrangement joins TRBV12-5 to TRBJ2-7, with D possibly called TRBD1 or TRBD2 (5 bases each). The V end lost 1 base, the J end lost 1 base, and 8 bases lay between the germline ends. Per the germline V gene, CDR1 is LGHNT and CDR2 is FRNRAP. The CDR3 is 14 residues long. The CDR3 region has the DNA TGTGCTAGTGGTTTGGGCAGGGAGTCCTACGAGCAGTACTTC. Protein product: CASGLGRESYEQYF.

The gene calls are TRBV6-4 and TRBJ1-2, with D possibly TRBD1 on 6 matching bases. From germline, CDR1 is MRHNA and CDR2 SNTAGT. With 6 bases removed from V and 8 bases from J, the gap between germline ends came to 16 bases. CDR3 length: 13 amino acids. CDR3 in amino acids: CASRPDRFGGYTF. Written as DNA, the CDR3 is TGTGCCAGCAGACCCGACAGGTTCGGGGGCTACACCTTC.

The chain has TRBV27 and TRBJ1-1, with 9 bases aligning to TRBD1. V lost 5 bases and J lost 2; bases outside the gene matches: 3. The CDR3 totals 14 residues. Germline values: CDR1 MNHEY, CDR2 SMNVEV (reference sequence). In DNA form, the CDR3 reads TGTGCCAGCAGTAACAGGGGGCCAAACACTGAAGCTTTCTTT. Protein sequence: CASSNRGPNTEAFF.

The chain's CDR3 is CASSTGQIYEQYF. The CDR3 coding sequence is TGTGCCAGCAGCACGGGACAGATATACGAGCAGTACTTC. This chain joins TRBV11-2 and TRBJ2-7, with TRBD1 matching over 7 bases. The germline V gene encodes CDR1 SGHAT and CDR2 FQNNGV. The CDR3 totals 13 residues. V shed 5 bases and J 4 bases; nucleotides not matched to a gene: 5.

The chain is built from TRBV5-6 and TRBJ2-1; 10 bases map to TRBD2. The CDR3 is 14 residues long. Germline lookup yields CDR1 SGHDT and CDR2 YYEEEE. V lost 5 bases to trimming and J lost 9 bases; unmatched junction nucleotides: 8. This chain's CDR3 is CASSLLAGVVEQFF. The CDR3 nucleotides are TGTGCCAGCAGTCTCCTAGCGGGAGTCGTTGAGCAGTTCTTC.